This T cell receptor (beta chain) was sequenced in a study of metastatic and nonmetastatic thyroid tumors. As for the study in general: Repertoires from malignant and benign thyroid patients were compared across blood and tumor or nodule tissue. Findings and limits, study-wide: Reportedly, malignant thyroid tumors had significantly higher TCR beta diversity than benign nodules, in blood and tumor.

As handled by the study authors: Variation in CDR3 across clinicopathological groups served as the basis for constructing a distant-metastasis classifier in papillary thyroid cancer. MiXCR reprocessed the PCR reads for TCRdb. TCRdb's processing, not the study's, gives the V and J calls here. Of some 17,000 clones listed, roughly 25% were seen once; the top ten hold approximately 11%. Trimming took 3 bases from V and 6 from J, leaving 19 bases between them. Per the germline V gene, CDR1 is SGHRS and CDR2 is YFSETQ. The CDR3 is made up of 15 amino acids. Each patient went into thyroid surgery without having received any treatment. By sample fraction, this clone is medium-sized. Its matching antigen is unknown.

The receptor was isolated from a male donor with papillary thyroid cancer or a benign thyroid nodule (not recorded which). Some clones in this sample may be carry-over from other donors' samples. The specimen sequenced was blood. The rearrangement joins TRBV5-1 to TRBJ2-7; D might be TRBD2 (7 bases). The CDR3, as DNA: TGCGCCAGCAGCTCTCATGGGGGGGCAGCCTCCGAGCAGTACTTC. Translation gives CASSSHGGAASEQYF.